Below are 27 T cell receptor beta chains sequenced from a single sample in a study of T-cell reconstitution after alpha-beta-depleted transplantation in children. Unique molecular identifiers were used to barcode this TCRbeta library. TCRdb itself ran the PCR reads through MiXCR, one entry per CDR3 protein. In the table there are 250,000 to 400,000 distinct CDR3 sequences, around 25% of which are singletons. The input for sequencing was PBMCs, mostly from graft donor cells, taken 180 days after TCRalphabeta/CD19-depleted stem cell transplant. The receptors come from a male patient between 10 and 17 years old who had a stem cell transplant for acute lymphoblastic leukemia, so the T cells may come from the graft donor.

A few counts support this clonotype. The CDR3 nucleotides read TGTGCCAGCAGTTACGACGACACTGCTGCGGACGAGCAGTACTTC. This gives the protein CASSYDDTAADEQYF. V gene TRBV6-5 combines with J gene TRBJ2-7, with D uncertain. Deletions cut 2 bases from V and 5 bases from J, with 16 bases between. Germline lookup yields CDR1 MNHEY and CDR2 SVGAGI. The CDR3 is 15 residues long.

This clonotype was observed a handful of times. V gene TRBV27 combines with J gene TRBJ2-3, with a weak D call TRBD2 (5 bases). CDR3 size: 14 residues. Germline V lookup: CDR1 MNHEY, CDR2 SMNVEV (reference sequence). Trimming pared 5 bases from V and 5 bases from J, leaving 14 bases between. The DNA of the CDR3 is TGTGCCAGCAGTGACCACTCTAGCTTAGATACGCAGTATTTT. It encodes CASSDHSSLDTQYF.

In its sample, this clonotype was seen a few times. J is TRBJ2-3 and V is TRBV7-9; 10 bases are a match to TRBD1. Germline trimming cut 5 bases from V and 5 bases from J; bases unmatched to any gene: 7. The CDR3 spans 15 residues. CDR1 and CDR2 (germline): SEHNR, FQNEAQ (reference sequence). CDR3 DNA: TGTGCCAGCAGCCTCGGGACAGGGGCGATAGATACGCAGTATTTT. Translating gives CASSLGTGAIDTQYF.

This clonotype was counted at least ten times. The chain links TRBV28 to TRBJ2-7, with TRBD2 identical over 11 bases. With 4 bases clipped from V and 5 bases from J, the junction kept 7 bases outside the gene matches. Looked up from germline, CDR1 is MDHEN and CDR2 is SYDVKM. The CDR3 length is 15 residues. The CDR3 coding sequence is TGTGCCAGCAGTTCCCTAGCGGGAGGTCGAAACGAGCAGTACTTC. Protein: CASSSLAGGRNEQYF.

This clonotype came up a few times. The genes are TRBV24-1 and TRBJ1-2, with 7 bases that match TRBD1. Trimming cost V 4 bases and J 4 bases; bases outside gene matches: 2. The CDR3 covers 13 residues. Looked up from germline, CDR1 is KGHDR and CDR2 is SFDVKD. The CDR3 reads CATSETGVYGYTF. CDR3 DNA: TGTGCCACCAGTGAAACAGGGGTCTATGGCTACACCTTC.

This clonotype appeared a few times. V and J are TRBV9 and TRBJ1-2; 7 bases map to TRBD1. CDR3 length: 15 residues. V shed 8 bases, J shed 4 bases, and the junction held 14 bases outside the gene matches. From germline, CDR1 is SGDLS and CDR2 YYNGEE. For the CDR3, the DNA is TGTGCCAGTGAACAGGGGCCCGGGGGAGTCTATGGCTACACCTTC. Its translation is CASEQGPGGVYGYTF.

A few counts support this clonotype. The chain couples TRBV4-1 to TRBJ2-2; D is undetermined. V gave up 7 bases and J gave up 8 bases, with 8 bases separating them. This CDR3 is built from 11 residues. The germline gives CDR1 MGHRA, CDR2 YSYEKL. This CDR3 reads CASTSKGELFF. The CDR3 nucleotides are TGCGCCAGCACCTCCAAGGGGGAGCTGTTTTTT.

The CDR3 sequence is CSADPLAGASNEQFF. The CDR3 nucleotides are TGCAGTGCTGACCCTCTAGCGGGAGCCTCAAATGAGCAGTTCTTC. This chain uses TRBV20-1 with TRBJ2-1; 10 nucleotides align to TRBD2. CDR3 size: 15 residues. The trim removed 5 bases at V and 7 bases at J, leaving 11 bases unmatched. Germline-derived CDR1 and CDR2 are DFQATT and SNEGSKA (reference sequence).

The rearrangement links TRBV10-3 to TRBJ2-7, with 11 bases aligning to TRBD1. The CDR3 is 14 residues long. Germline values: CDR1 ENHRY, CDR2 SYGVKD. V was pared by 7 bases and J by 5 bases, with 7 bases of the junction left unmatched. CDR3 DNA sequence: TGTGCCATCACCGCGGACAGGGGGCTCCACGAGCAGTACTTC. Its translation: CAITADRGLHEQYF.

The CDR3 loop reads CATSRDWTPGPEKLFF. Here the CDR3 DNA reads TGTGCCACCAGCAGAGATTGGACACCAGGCCCGGAAAAACTGTTTTTT. The chain joins TRBV15 to TRBJ1-4, with D perhaps TRBD1 (5 bases). Germline V gene data show CDR1 as LNHNV and CDR2 as YYDKDF (reference sequence). The CDR3 has 16 amino acids. Trimming cost V 0 bases and J 8 bases, with 16 bases left between them.

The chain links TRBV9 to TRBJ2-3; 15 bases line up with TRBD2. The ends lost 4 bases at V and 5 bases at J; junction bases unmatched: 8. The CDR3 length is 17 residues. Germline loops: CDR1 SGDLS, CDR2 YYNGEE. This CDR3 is CASSQTGLAGGRDTQYF. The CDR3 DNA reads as TGTGCCAGCAGCCAAACGGGACTAGCGGGAGGTAGAGATACGCAGTATTTT.

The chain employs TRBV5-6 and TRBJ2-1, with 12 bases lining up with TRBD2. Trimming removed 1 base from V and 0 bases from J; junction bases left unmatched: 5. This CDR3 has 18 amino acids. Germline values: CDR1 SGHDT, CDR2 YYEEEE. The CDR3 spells CASSLWLAGGSSYNEQFF. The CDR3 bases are TGTGCCAGCAGCTTGTGGCTAGCGGGAGGGAGCTCCTACAATGAGCAGTTCTTC.

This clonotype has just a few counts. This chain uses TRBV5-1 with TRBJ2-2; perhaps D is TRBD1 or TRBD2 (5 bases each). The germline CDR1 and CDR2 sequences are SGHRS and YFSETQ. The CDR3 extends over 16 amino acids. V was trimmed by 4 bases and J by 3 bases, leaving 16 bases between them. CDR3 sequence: CASSDGTSGYTGELFF. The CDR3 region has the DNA TGCGCCAGCAGCGACGGGACCTCTGGGTACACCGGGGAGCTGTTTTTT.

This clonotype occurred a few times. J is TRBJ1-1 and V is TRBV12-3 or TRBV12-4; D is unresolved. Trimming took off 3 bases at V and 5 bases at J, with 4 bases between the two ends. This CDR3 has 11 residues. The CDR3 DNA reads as TGTGCCAGCAGTTTCGCGACTGAAGCTTTCTTT. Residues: CASSFATEAFF.

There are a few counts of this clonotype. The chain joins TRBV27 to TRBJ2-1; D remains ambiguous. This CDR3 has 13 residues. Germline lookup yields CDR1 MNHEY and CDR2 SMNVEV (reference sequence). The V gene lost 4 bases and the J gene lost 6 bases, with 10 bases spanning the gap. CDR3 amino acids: CASSSPHANEQFF. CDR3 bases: TGTGCCAGCAGTTCACCCCATGCCAATGAGCAGTTCTTC.

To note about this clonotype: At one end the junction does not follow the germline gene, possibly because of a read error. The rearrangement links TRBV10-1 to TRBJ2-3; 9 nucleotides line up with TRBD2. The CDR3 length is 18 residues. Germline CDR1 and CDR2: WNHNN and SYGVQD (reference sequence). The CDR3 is CTSSESRTLAGVTDTQYF. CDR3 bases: TGCACCAGCAGTGAGTCGAGGACCTTAGCGGGAGTCACAGATACGCAGTATTTT.

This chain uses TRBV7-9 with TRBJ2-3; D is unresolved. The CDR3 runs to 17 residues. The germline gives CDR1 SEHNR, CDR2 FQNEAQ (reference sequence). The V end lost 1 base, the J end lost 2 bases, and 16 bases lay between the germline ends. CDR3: CASSLGLAGAYTDTQYF. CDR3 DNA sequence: TGTGCCAGCAGCTTAGGACTGGCTGGAGCCTACACAGATACGCAGTATTTT.

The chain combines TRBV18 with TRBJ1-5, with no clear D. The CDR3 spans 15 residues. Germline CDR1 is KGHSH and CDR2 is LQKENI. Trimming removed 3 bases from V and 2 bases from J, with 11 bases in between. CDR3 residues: CASSPDLEGNQPQHF. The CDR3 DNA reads TGTGCCAGCTCACCCGACCTCGAGGGCAATCAGCCCCAGCATTTT.

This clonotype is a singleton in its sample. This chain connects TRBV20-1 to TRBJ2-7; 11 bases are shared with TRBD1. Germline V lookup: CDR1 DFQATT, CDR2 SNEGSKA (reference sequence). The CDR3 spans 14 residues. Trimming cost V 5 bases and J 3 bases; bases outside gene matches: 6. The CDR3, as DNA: TGCAGTGCTTATCCCGGGACAGGGGGCTACGAGCAGTACTTC. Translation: CSAYPGTGGYEQYF.

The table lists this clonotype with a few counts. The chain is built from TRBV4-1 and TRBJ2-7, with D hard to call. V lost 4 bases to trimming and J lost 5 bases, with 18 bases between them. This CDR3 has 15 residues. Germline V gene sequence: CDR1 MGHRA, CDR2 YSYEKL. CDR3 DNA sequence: TGCGCCAGCAGCCCCTGGACCGGACGCGGCCACGAGCAGTACTTC. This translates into CASSPWTGRGHEQYF.

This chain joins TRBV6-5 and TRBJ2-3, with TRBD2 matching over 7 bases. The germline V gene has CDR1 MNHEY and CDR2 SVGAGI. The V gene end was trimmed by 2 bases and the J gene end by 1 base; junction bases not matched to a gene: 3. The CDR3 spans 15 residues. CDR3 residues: CASSYGGVGTDTQYF. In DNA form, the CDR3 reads TGTGCCAGCAGTTACGGGGGGGTGGGCACAGATACGCAGTATTTT.

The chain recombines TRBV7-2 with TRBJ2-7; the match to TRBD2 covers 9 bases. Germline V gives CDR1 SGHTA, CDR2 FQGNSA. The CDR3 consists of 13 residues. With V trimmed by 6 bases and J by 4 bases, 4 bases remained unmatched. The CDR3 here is CASRGSGRYEQYF. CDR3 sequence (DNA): TGTGCCAGCAGGGGTAGCGGGAGATACGAGCAGTACTTC. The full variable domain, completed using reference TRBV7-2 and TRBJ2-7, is GAGVSQSPSNKVTEKGKDVELRCDPISGHTALYWYRQSLGQGLEFLIYFQGNSAPDKSGLPSDRFSAERTGGSVSTLTIQRTQQEDSAVYLCASRGSGRYEQYFGPGTRLTVT.

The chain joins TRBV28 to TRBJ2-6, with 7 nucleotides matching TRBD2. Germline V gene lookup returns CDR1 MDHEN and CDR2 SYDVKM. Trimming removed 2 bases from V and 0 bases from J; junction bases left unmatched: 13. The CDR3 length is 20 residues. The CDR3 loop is CASSLTTAGEDGSGANVLTF. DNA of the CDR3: TGTGCCAGCAGTTTAACCACGGCGGGGGAGGATGGCTCTGGGGCCAACGTCCTGACTTTC.

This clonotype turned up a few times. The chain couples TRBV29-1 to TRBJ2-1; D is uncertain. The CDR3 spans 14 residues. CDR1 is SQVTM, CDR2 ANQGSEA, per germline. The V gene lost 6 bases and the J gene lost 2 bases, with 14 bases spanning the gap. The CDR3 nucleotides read TGCAGCGTGCCCGGACCTCTACCCTACAATGAGCAGTTCTTC. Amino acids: CSVPGPLPYNEQFF.

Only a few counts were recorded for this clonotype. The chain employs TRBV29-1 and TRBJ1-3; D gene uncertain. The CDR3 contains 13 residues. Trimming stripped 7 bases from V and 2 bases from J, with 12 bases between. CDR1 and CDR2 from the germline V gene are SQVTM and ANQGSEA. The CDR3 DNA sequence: TGCAGCGGCCGATTCGGGGCTGGAAACACCATATATTTT. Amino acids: CSGRFGAGNTIYF.

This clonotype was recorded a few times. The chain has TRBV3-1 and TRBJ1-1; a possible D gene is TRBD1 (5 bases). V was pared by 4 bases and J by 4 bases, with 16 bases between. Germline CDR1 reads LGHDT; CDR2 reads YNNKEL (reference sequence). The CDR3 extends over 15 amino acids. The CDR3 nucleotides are TGTGCCAGCAGCCCGGTGCGGGGGGACGTCACTGAAGCTTTCTTT. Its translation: CASSPVRGDVTEAFF.

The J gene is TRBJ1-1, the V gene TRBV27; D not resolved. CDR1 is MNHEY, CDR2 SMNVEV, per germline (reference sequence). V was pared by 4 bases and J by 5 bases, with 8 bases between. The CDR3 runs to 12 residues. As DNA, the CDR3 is TGTGCCAGCAGTTCTCATGGGACTGAAGCTTTCTTT. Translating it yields CASSSHGTEAFF.